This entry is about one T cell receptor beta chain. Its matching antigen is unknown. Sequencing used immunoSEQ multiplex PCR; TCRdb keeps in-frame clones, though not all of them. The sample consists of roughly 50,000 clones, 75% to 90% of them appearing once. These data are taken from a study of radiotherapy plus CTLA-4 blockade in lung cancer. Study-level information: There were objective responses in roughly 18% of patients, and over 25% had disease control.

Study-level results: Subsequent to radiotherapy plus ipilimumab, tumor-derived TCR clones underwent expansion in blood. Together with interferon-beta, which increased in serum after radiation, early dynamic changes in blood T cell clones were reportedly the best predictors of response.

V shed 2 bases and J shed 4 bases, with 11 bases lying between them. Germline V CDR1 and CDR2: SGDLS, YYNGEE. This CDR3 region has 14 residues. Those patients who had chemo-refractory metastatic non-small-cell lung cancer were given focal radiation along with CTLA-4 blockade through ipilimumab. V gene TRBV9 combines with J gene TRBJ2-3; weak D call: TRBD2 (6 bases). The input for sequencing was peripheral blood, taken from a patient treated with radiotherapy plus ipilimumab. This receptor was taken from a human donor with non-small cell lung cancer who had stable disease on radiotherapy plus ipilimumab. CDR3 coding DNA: TGTGCCAGCAGCGTCGTGGACTACTCAGATACGCAGTATTTT. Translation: CASSVVDYSDTQYF.